Listed here is a single TCR beta chain. The data are from a study of shared clonotypes between healthy human individuals. The wider study: Researchers drew samples from two women and a few men aged 18 to 49.

Here immunoSEQ multiplex PCR was the method, and the copy in TCRdb shows in-frame clones only, minus some. The table has about 770,000 clones, roughly 72% seen once. Caucasian adults living in Nashville, Tennessee, provided all samples. Germline loops: CDR1 MDHEN, CDR2 SYDVKM. The CDR3 spans 14 residues. Trimming stripped 2 bases from V and 2 bases from J, with 10 bases between. The source of this sequence is a young woman in good health. This sequence joins TRBV28 and TRBJ2-7; D uncertain. The sample taken for sequencing was memory CD4+ T cells sorted from blood. Subset denoted: CD45RA-negative fraction. CDR3: CASSLVHSTYEQYF. CDR3 DNA: TGTGCCAGCAGTTTAGTCCACAGTACCTACGAGCAGTACTTC.